These 2 T cell receptor beta chains were sequenced from one sample in a study of shared clonotypes between healthy human individuals. The table came from immunoSEQ multiplex PCR; TCRdb's copy has only in-frame clones and leaves some out. The table has around 700,000 clones, 60% to 80% seen once; the top ten hold less than 2%. Sequencing input: memory CD4+ T cells sorted from blood. Subset meaning: CD45RA-negative fraction. Source of these receptors: a woman aged 25-40 years in good health.

V gene TRBV29-1 combines with J gene TRBJ2-1; D not certain. The CDR3 length is 11 residues. Per the germline V gene, CDR1 is SQVTM and CDR2 is ANQGSEA. The V gene lost 8 bases and the J gene lost 8 bases, with 13 bases spanning the gap. The CDR3, as DNA: TGCAGCATCGGAACTACTTATGAGCAGTTCTTC. This codes for CSIGTTYEQFF.

V gene TRBV4-1 combines with J gene TRBJ2-7; 13 bases line up with TRBD2. This CDR3 has 14 residues. J lost 5 bases, V lost 4 bases, and 2 bases had no gene match. Germline V CDR1 and CDR2: MGHRA, YSYEKL. The CDR3 sequence is CASSRGTSGNEQYF. DNA for the CDR3: TGCGCCAGCAGCCGAGGGACTAGCGGGAACGAGCAGTACTTC.